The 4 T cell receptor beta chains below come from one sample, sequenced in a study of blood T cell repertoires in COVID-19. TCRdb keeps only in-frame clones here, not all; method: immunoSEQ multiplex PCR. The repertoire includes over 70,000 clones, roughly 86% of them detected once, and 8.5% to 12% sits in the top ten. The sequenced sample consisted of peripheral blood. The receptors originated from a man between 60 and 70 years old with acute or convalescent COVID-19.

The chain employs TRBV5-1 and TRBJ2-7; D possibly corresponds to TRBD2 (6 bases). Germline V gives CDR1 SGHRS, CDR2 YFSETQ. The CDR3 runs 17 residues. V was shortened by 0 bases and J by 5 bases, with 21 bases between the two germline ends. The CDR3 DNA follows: TGCGCCAGCAGCTTGGCACCCCCCGGGGGAAATCTGAACGAGCAGTACTTC. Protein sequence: CASSLAPPGGNLNEQYF.

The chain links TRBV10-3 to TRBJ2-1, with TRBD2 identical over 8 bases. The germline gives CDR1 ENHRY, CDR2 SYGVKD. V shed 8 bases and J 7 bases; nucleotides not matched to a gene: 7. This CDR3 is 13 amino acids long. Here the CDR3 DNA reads TGTGCCATCCAAGCGGGAGATCGAAATGAGCAGTTCTTC. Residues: CAIQAGDRNEQFF.

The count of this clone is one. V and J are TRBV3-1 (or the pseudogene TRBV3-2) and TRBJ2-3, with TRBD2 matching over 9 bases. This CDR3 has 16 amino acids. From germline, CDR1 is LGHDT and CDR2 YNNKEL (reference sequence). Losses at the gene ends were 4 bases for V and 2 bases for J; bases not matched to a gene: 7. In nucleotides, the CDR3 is TGTGCCAGCAGCCCAGCTCTAGCGGGGCTCACAGATACGCAGTATTTT. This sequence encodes CASSPALAGLTDTQYF.

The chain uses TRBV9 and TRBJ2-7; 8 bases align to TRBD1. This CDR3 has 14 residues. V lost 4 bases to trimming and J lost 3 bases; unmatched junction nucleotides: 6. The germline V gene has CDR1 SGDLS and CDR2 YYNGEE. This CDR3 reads CASSPPGGLYEQYF. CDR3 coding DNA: TGTGCCAGCAGCCCTCCAGGGGGCCTCTACGAGCAGTACTTC.